The T cell receptor beta chain under discussion was sequenced for a study of T cell repertoires in cytomegalovirus infection (dated by TCRdb to between 2018 and 2021). Notes on the research overall: The peptide stimulations were aimed at well-studied HLA-B-restricted epitopes as well as recently identified HLA-C-restricted CMV epitopes, whose presentation resists viral immunomodulation. Because public TCR beta signatures pointed to carriage of CMV infection together with the matching HLA type, the HLA type of each donor mattered for the analysis. The investigation overall reported the following: Carriers of CMV infection plus the relevant HLA type were discriminated by the cumulative frequency of public TCR beta family members in the study cohort and in an independent roughly 350-donor cohort. The ex vivo response was dominated by HLA-C-restricted CMV-specific TCR beta clonotypes, which also provided the single most frequent clonotype in two of eight donors.

The label giving this sample's treatment or condition can be read as: in vitro stimulation with specific CMV peptide epitopes to enrich CMV-specific T cells. This clonotype came up many times. This receptor's antigen is unknown. Nothing much larger sits one base from this clone, and base qualities are not available. For sequencing, an Illumina HiSeq 1500 was employed. The public sequencing data were trimmed at Q25 with fastp and processed into clonotypes with MiXCR by TCRdb, which kept only in-frame beta chains. Identical CDR3 protein sequences are pooled into one entry, listed with their most common genes and DNA. Present in this sample are around 570,000 distinct CDR3 sequences, approximately 40% of which were seen just once. 48% of the sample belongs to the ten largest clones. A distance of 13 bases separates the germline ends of V and J, which lose 5 bases and 5 bases respectively. Taken from the germline V gene, the CDR1 and CDR2 loops are SGHTA and FQGNSA. The CDR3, cysteine through phenylalanine, is 14 amino acids long. The DNA shown is the 42-base CDR3, in frame from base 1.

Sequenced here: cultured PBMCs, sampled from culture after CMV antigen stimulation. The chain couples TRBV7-2 to TRBJ2-1; the D gene is possibly TRBD2, with 5 bases matching. The source of this sequence is a human donor in good health (CMV status not recorded). Some clones in this sample may be carry-over from other donors' samples. The DNA sequence follows: TGTGCCAGCAGCATCACTAGGACGGACAATGAGCAGTTCTTC. It translates to CASSITRTDNEQFF.